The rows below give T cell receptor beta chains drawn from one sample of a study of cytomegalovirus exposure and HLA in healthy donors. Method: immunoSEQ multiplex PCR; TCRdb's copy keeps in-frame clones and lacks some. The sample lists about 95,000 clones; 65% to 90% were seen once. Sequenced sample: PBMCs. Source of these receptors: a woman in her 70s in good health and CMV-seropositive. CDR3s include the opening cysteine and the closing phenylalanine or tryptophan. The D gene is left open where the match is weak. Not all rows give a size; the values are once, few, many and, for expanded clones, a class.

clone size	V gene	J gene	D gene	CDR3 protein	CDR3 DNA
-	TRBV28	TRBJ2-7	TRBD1	CASSSWGQGVGEQYF	TGTGCCAGCAGTTCCTGGGGACAGGGAGTGGGCGAGCAGTACTTC
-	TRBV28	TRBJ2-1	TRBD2	CASSGRTSRSYNEQFF	TGTGCCAGCAGCGGTAGGACTAGCAGGTCCTACAATGAGCAGTTCTTC
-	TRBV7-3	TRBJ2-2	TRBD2	CASSLLAGEAGELFF	TGTGCCAGCAGCCTACTAGCGGGAGAGGCCGGGGAGCTGTTTTTT
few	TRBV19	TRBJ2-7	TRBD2	CASSISAGGKIYEQYF	TGTGCCAGTAGTATTTCTGCGGGAGGGAAGATCTACGAGCAGTACTTC
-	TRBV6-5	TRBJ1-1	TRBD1	CASRGTGGGTEAFF	TGTGCCAGCAGGGGGACAGGGGGCGGCACTGAAGCTTTCTTT
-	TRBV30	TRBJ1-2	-	CAWGLPDGYTF	TGTGCCTGGGGCCTGCCCGATGGCTACACCTTC
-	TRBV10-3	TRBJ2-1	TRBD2	CAISQRTSGNNEQFF	TGTGCCATCAGTCAAAGGACTAGCGGGAACAATGAGCAGTTCTTC
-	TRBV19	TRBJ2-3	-	CATTLRDTQYF	TGTGCCACCACCCTCAGGGATACGCAGTATTTT
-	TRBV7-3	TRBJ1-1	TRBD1	CASSFTGAPNTEAFF	TGTGCCAGCAGCTTCACAGGGGCCCCGAACACTGAAGCTTTCTTT
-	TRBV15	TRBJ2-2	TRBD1	CATSRQGSGELFF	TGTGCCACCAGCCGACAGGGCTCCGGGGAGCTGTTTTTT
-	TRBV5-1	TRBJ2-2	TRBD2	CASSLPSGDTGELFF	TGCGCCAGCAGCTTGCCTAGCGGTGACACCGGGGAGCTGTTTTTT
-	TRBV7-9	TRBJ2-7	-	CASQLLQGTYEQYF	TGTGCCAGCCAGCTCTTACAGGGCACCTACGAGCAGTACTTC
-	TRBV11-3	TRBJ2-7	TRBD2	CASSSPTGTSGSGEQYF	TGTGCCAGCAGCTCACCTACCGGGACTAGCGGGTCTGGCGAGCAGTACTTC
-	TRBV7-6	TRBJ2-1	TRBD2	CASSLVPIIQAGGFNEQFF	TGTGCCAGCAGCTTAGTCCCTATCATACAAGCGGGAGGTTTTAATGAGCAGTTCTTC
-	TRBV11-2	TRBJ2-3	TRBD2	CASSPGLAFSTDTQYF	TGTGCCAGCAGCCCGGGACTAGCGTTTAGCACAGATACGCAGTATTTT
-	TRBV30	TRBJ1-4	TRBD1	CAWSPRQGVSEKLFF	TGTGCCTGGAGTCCCCGACAGGGGGTATCTGAAAAACTGTTTTTT
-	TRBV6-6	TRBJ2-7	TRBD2	CASTPRDYYEQYF	TGTGCCAGCACCCCTCGGGACTACTACGAGCAGTACTTC
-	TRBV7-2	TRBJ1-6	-	CASSARGSYNSPLHF	TGTGCCAGCAGCGCCAGGGGATCCTATAATTCACCCCTCCACTTT
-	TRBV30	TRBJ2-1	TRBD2	CASASGTEDEQFF	TGTGCCTCGGCTAGCGGGACGGAGGATGAGCAGTTCTTC
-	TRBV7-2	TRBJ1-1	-	CASSTRSENTEAFF	TGTGCCAGCAGCACCCGGAGTGAGAACACTGAAGCTTTCTTT
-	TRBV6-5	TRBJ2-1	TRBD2	CASSGDWGGDEQFF	TGTGCCAGCAGTGGGGACTGGGGGGGGGATGAGCAGTTCTTC
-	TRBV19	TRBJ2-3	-	CASSMGQGTDTQYF	TGTGCCAGTAGTATGGGTCAGGGCACAGATACGCAGTATTTT
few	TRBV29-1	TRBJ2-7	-	CSVGPEQYF	TGCAGCGTTGGGCCGGAGCAGTACTTC
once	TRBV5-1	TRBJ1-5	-	CASSFVGRGDQPQHF	TGCGCCAGCAGCTTCGTCGGCAGGGGTGATCAGCCCCAGCATTTT
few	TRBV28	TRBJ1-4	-	CASSETSTNEKLFF	TGTGCCAGCAGTGAGACAAGTACTAATGAAAAACTGTTTTTT
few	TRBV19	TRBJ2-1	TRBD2	CASSRGDYLQFF	TGTGCCAGTAGTAGGGGGGACTACCTGCAGTTCTTC
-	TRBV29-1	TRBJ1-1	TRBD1	CSVDLQGPEAFF	TGCAGCGTTGATTTACAGGGGCCTGAAGCTTTCTTT
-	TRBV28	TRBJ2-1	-	CASRLSGSSYNEQFF	TGTGCCAGCAGATTAAGCGGAAGCTCCTACAATGAGCAGTTCTTC
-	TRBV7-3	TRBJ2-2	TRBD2	CASSLTMGGPNTGELFF	TGTGCCAGCAGCTTAACCATGGGAGGGCCCAACACCGGGGAGCTGTTTTTT
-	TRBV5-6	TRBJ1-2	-	CASSSTGEVGYTF	TGTGCCAGCAGCAGCACTGGTGAGGTTGGCTACACCTTC
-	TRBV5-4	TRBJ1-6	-	CASSLGSGANNSPLHF	TGTGCCAGCAGCTTGGGTTCAGGGGCAAATAATTCACCCCTCCACTTT
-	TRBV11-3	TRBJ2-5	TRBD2	CASSLWGGEETQYF	TGTGCCAGCAGCTTATGGGGGGGGGAAGAGACCCAGTACTTC
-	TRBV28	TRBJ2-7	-	CASSPEREQYF	TGTGCCAGCAGCCCGGAGCGCGAGCAGTACTTC
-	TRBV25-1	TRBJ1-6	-	CASSERQGNSPLHF	TGTGCCAGCAGTGAACGGCAGGGAAATTCACCCCTCCACTTT
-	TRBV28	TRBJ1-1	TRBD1	CASSWTGGANTEAFF	TGTGCCAGCAGTTGGACAGGGGGAGCGAACACTGAAGCTTTCTTT
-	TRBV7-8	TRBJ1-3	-	CASSPRRVRSGNTIYF	TGTGCCAGCAGCCCTAGACGGGTGAGGTCCGGAAACACCATATATTTT
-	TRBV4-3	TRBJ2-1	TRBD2	CASSQDDLAGEGEQFF	TGCGCCAGCAGCCAAGATGATCTAGCGGGAGAGGGTGAGCAGTTCTTC
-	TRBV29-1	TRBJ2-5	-	CSVCPDGGTQYF	TGCAGCGTTTGTCCGGACGGGGGGACCCAGTACTTC
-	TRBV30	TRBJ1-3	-	CAWGQHSGNTIYF	TGTGCCTGGGGACAGCACTCTGGAAACACCATATATTTT
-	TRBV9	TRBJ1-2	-	CASSPRQKPYGYTF	TGTGCCAGCAGCCCCCGACAGAAACCCTATGGCTACACCTTC